This T cell receptor beta chain was captured by sequencing in a study of regulatory T cells in long-lasting Graves disease. The wider study: Freshly diagnosed Graves' patients had used antithyroid drugs for under 3 months.

This clonotype was seen repeatedly, ten times or more. Time point noted: newly diagnosed GD, antithyroid drugs for less than 3 months. From PBMCs, RNA was extracted and then used to make the TCR library. From an endocrinology department in Xi'an, China, came the patients. iRepertoire HTBI primers and Arm-PCR of CDR3 regions built TCR beta libraries. From the multiplex PCR reads, TCRdb called clonotypes with MiXCR, one entry per CDR3 protein. The table has 200,000 to 250,000 distinct CDR3 sequences, around 20% seen once; the top ten hold approximately 12%. The same sample was also studied in work on T cells in Graves' hyperthyroidism and ophthalmopathy.

Sequencing used peripheral blood mononuclear cells (PBMCs), obtained at new diagnosis, from a patient treated with antithyroid drugs. The clonotype comes from a woman aged 25 to 39 with Graves disease.

DNA of the CDR3: TGTGCCAGCAGTGAATTGGGAGGGGGCTACACCTTC. Its translation: CASSELGGGYTF. The gene calls are TRBV2 and TRBJ1-2, with D uncertain. Trimming removed 2 bases at V and 8 bases at J, with 9 bases between. This CDR3 region has 12 residues. The germline V gene has CDR1 SNHLY and CDR2 FYNNEI. The full variable domain, with the rest looked up from reference TRBV2 and TRBJ1-2, is EPEVTQTPSHQVTQMGQEVILRCVPISNHLYFYWYRQILGQKVEFLVSFYNNEISEKSEIFDDQFSVERPDGSNFTLKIRSTKLEDSAMYFCASSELGGGYTFGSGTRLTVV.